The rows below give T cell receptor beta chains drawn from one sample of a study of Graves' ophthalmopathy and Graves' hyperthyroidism. From the multiplex PCR reads, TCRdb called clonotypes with MiXCR, one entry per CDR3 protein. The data show around 600,000 distinct CDR3 sequences, roughly 39% seen once. The sequenced sample was peripheral blood. The receptor source for this set is an adult man with Graves' ophthalmopathy. Each CDR3 is given with its conserved first and last residue. The order of the fields is V gene, J gene, D gene, clone size, CDR3 protein, CDR3 DNA. D genes are given only for firm matches. Clone sizes are given selectively: once, few, many, or a class where the clone is expanded.

>TRBV5-5|TRBJ2-7|-|few
CASSFVTGHSYEQYF
TGTGCCAGCAGCTTTGTGACAGGCCACTCCTACGAGCAGTACTTC
>TRBV20-1|TRBJ2-3|-|once
CSARLASIADTQYF
TGCAGTGCTAGGCTAGCGTCAATTGCGGATACGCAGTATTTT
>TRBV7-2|TRBJ1-5|-|many
CASSLVGAGSSNQPQHF
TGTGCCAGCAGCTTAGTAGGGGCAGGCAGTAGCAATCAGCCCCAGCATTTT
>TRBV12-3/TRBV12-4|TRBJ2-7|-|many
CASSFLQGGEQYF
TGTGCCAGCAGTTTCCTACAGGGCGGCGAGCAGTACTTC
>TRBV28|TRBJ1-1|-|-
CASSFEGEAFF
TGTGCCAGCAGTTTCGAAGGGGAAGCTTTCTTT
>TRBV7-7|TRBJ2-2|-|-
CASSQGTRGTGELFF
TGTGCCAGCAGCCAAGGGACAAGAGGAACCGGGGAGCTGTTTTTT
>TRBV10-2|TRBJ1-5|TRBD1|many
CASSERTGGTAQHF
TGCGCCAGCAGTGAACGGACAGGGGGAACAGCCCAGCATTTT
>TRBV9|TRBJ1-6|-|-
CASSPYIDREPLHF
TGTGCCAGCTCACCTTATATTGACCGGGAGCCCCTCCACTTT
>TRBV4-2|TRBJ1-3|-|many
CASSQTGEPGNTIYF
TGTGCCAGCAGCCAGACGGGGGAACCTGGAAACACCATATATTTT
>TRBV2|TRBJ1-5|-|few
CASSLSFRGRNQPQHF
TGTGCCAGCAGTTTATCGTTCAGGGGAAGGAATCAGCCCCAGCATTTT
>TRBV7-3|TRBJ2-7|TRBD1|-
CASSDTGTGPAAAYEQYF
TGTGCCAGCAGTGATACCGGGACAGGGCCGGCCGCGGCCTACGAGCAGTACTTC
>TRBV20-1|TRBJ1-1|-|-
CSANHLAGVAFF
TGCAGTGCTAATCACCTAGCGGGGGTGGCTTTCTTT
>TRBV2|TRBJ1-1|-|many
CASSDTGFMNTEAFF
TGTGCCAGCAGTGATACGGGATTCATGAACACTGAAGCTTTCTTT
>TRBV7-9|TRBJ2-6|-|-
CASSRGRGSSGANVLTF
TGTGCCAGCAGCCGGGGTCGGGGAAGCTCTGGGGCCAACGTCCTGACTTTC
>TRBV19|TRBJ1-1|-|many
CASSPTPFGGWRWNTEAFF
TGTGCCAGTAGTCCAACCCCCTTCGGGGGGTGGCGGTGGAACACTGAAGCTTTCTTT
>TRBV5-1|TRBJ2-2|TRBD2|many
CASSLRTSPGELFF
TGCGCCAGCAGCTTGAGGACTAGCCCCGGGGAGCTGTTTTTT
>TRBV2|TRBJ2-6|-|-
CAIQIGANVLTF
TGTGCCATCCAGATAGGGGCCAACGTCCTGACTTTC
>TRBV6-5|TRBJ1-6|TRBD1|-
CASRPPGQGYSPLHF
TGTGCCAGCAGGCCTCCGGGACAGGGATATTCACCCCTCCACTTT
>TRBV10-3|TRBJ1-6|TRBD1|-
CAISEGPGQGARSPLHF
TGTGCCATCAGTGAGGGACCGGGACAGGGGGCTCGTTCACCCCTCCACTTT
>TRBV7-9|TRBJ2-7|TRBD1|-
CASSPPDRASYEQYF
TGTGCCAGCTCACCCCCCGACAGGGCCTCCTACGAGCAGTACTTC